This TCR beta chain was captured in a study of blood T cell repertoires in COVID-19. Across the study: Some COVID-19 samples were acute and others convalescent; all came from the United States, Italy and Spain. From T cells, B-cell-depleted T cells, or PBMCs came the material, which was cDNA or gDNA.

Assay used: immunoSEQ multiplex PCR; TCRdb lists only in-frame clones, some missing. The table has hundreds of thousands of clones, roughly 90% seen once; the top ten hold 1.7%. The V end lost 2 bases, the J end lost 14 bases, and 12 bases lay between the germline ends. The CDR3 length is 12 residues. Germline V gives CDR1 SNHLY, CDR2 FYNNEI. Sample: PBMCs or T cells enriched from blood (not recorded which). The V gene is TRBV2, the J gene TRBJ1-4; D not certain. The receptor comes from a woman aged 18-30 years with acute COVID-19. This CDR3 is CASSEWLGGLFF. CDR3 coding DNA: TGTGCCAGCAGTGAATGGTTGGGAGGGCTGTTTTTT.